Sequencing of this TCR beta chain was carried out in a study of PD-1 blockade in classical Hodgkin lymphoma. Sequenced by immunoSEQ multiplex PCR; TCRdb stores in-frame clones only, minus some. The repertoire holds over 15,000 clones, with approximately 90% as singletons. CDR1 and CDR2 (germline): SEHNR, FQNEAQ (reference sequence). The V and J ends lost 5 bases and 6 bases respectively, with 25 bases between them. CDR3 length: 17 residues. Each and every patient relapsed after autologous stem cell transplantation, and patients got differing brentuximab vedotin exposure. The origin of this receptor is a human donor with classical Hodgkin lymphoma. This sequence joins TRBV7-9 and TRBJ2-5, with D maybe TRBD2 (7 bases). The specimen was peripheral blood mononuclear cells (PBMCs), collected before the second cycle of nivolumab. The DNA for the CDR3 is TGTGCCAGCAGCCCCCGAGGGGGGGGCGCAGGTATTAAGACCCAGTACTTC. Translating it yields CASSPRGGGAGIKTQYF.